The rows below give T cell receptor beta chains drawn from one sample of a study of follicular helper T cells after annual influenza vaccination. TCRdb's table, derived via immunoSEQ multiplex PCR, lists solely in-frame clones and lacks some. The data hold approximately 11,000 clones, with 82% observed a single time. The material sequenced was CXCR5- memory CD4+ T cells sorted from blood, taken 6 weeks after influenza vaccination. The receptors were sampled from an adult who received the influenza vaccine. CDR3s include the opening cysteine and the closing phenylalanine or tryptophan. Fields, in order: CDR3 length, V gene, clone size, D gene, J gene, CDR3 protein, CDR3 DNA. D genes are given only for firm matches. Size is omitted from some rows. Given values are once, few, many or a class for expanded clones.

>15|TRBV4-3|-|-|TRBJ1-2
CASSRSLQSSDGYTF
TGCGCCAGCAGCCGCAGCTTACAGAGTTCGGACGGCTACACCTTC
>12|TRBV29-1|-|TRBD1|TRBJ1-1
CSVRTGRDEAFF
TGCAGCGTACGGACAGGGAGAGATGAAGCTTTCTTT
>16|TRBV4-3|-|-|TRBJ2-3
CASSRLHRGTADTQYF
TGCGCCAGCAGCCGCCTACACCGGGGGACCGCAGATACGCAGTATTTT
>17|TRBV28|-|TRBD1|TRBJ1-5
CASSLRDRVDSNQPQHF
TGTGCCAGCAGTTTACGGGACAGGGTGGATAGCAATCAGCCCCAGCATTTT
>14|TRBV28|-|-|TRBJ1-2
CASSDSTTTYGYTF
TGTGCCAGCTCGGACTCAACCACCACTTATGGCTACACCTTC
>19|TRBV7-6|-|TRBD1|TRBJ2-5
CASSLGWGRDPGGQETQYF
TGTGCCAGCAGCTTAGGGTGGGGCCGGGACCCAGGGGGCCAAGAGACCCAGTACTTC
>11|TRBV30|-|-|TRBJ2-7
CAWSLGTEQYF
TGTGCCTGGAGTCTGGGCACCGAGCAGTACTTC
>18|TRBV19|-|TRBD1|TRBJ2-6
CASGKENRGTSGANVLTF
TGTGCCAGTGGGAAGGAGAACAGGGGTACTTCTGGGGCCAACGTCCTGACTTTC
>13|TRBV6-5|once|-|TRBJ2-7
CASLDLDSHEQYF
TGTGCCAGCTTAGACCTAGATTCCCACGAGCAGTACTTC
>14|TRBV5-6|-|-|TRBJ1-5
CASSLRGTNQPQHF
TGTGCCAGCAGCTTGAGAGGGACCAATCAGCCCCAGCATTTT
>14|TRBV6-1|-|-|TRBJ2-6
CASSESPGANVLTF
TGTGCCAGCAGTGAATCCCCTGGGGCCAACGTCCTGACTTTC
>11|TRBV11-3|-|-|TRBJ2-1
CASSFRGEQFF
TGTGCCAGCAGCTTCCGCGGTGAGCAGTTCTTC
>15|TRBV9|-|-|TRBJ2-7
CASSVGQGSRYEQYF
TGTGCCAGCAGCGTAGGGCAGGGGAGCAGATACGAGCAGTACTTC
>15|TRBV6-5|-|-|TRBJ2-7
CASSGPTTASYEQYF
TGTGCCAGCAGTGGGCCCACGACGGCCTCCTACGAGCAGTACTTC
>15|TRBV28|-|TRBD1|TRBJ2-5
CASSSGTGGQETQYF
TGTGCCAGCAGTTCCGGGACAGGGGGCCAAGAGACCCAGTACTTC
>15|TRBV18|-|TRBD1|TRBJ1-3
CASSPLTGPGNTIYF
TGTGCCAGCTCACCACTGACAGGGCCCGGAAACACCATATATTTT
>15|TRBV18|-|-|TRBJ1-5
CASSPEGSGNQPQHF
TGTGCCAGCTCACCCGAGGGGTCTGGCAATCAGCCCCAGCATTTT
>16|TRBV7-8|-|-|TRBJ2-7
CASSLSLGQGLHEQYF
TGTGCCAGCAGCCTATCGTTGGGTCAGGGGCTCCACGAGCAGTACTTC
>16|TRBV14|few|TRBD2|TRBJ2-3
CASSQVSGGPTDTQYF
TGTGCCAGCAGCCAAGTTAGCGGGGGGCCCACAGATACGCAGTATTTT
>15|TRBV5-1|-|TRBD2|TRBJ2-7
CASSFPGGDGHEQYF
TGCGCCAGCAGCTTCCCGGGGGGGGATGGGCACGAGCAGTACTTC
>14|TRBV27|-|-|TRBJ2-1
CASSPEGGYNEQFF
TGTGCCAGCAGTCCAGAAGGGGGGTACAATGAGCAGTTCTTC
>15|TRBV15|-|-|TRBJ2-7
CATSRITGTSYEQYF
TGTGCCACCAGCAGGATTACAGGAACCTCCTACGAGCAGTACTTC
>17|TRBV5-6|-|TRBD2|TRBJ2-3
CASSLPTSGRASDTQYF
TGTGCCAGCAGCTTGCCGACTAGCGGGAGGGCCTCAGATACGCAGTATTTT
>15|TRBV30|-|TRBD1|TRBJ1-3
CAWSTQGAFGNTIYF
TGTGCCTGGAGTACACAGGGGGCATTTGGAAACACCATATATTTT
>16|TRBV5-1|few|TRBD2|TRBJ2-7
CASSVTLAGGTYEQYF
TGCGCCAGCAGCGTCACACTAGCGGGAGGGACCTACGAGCAGTACTTC
>13|TRBV5-1|-|-|TRBJ1-1
CASSLQGGTEAFF
TGCGCCAGCAGCTTACAGGGTGGCACTGAAGCTTTCTTT
>11|TRBV7-9|-|-|TRBJ2-1
CASSREEWQFF
TGTGCCAGCAGCCGAGAAGAGTGGCAGTTCTTC
>14|TRBV28|-|TRBD1|TRBJ1-5
CASRATGGGQPQHF
TGTGCCAGCAGAGCTACAGGGGGAGGTCAGCCCCAGCATTTT
>16|TRBV5-6|-|TRBD1|TRBJ2-1
CASAASTGTGGNEQFF
TGTGCCAGCGCTGCAAGTACCGGGACAGGGGGCAATGAGCAGTTCTTC
>14|TRBV5-1|-|-|TRBJ1-1
CASSIKGVGTEAFF
TGCGCCAGCAGCATCAAGGGGGTGGGGACTGAAGCTTTCTTT
>15|TRBV29-1|-|-|TRBJ2-5
CSVRKSTVAQETQYF
TGCAGCGTCCGAAAGAGTACAGTGGCCCAAGAGACCCAGTACTTC
>16|TRBV7-8|-|TRBD1|TRBJ1-2
CASSPEQGPTGVSYTF
TGTGCCAGCAGCCCGGAACAGGGGCCGACAGGGGTAAGCTACACCTTC
>12|TRBV30|-|TRBD2|TRBJ2-7
CACTSGSYEQYF
TGTGCCTGTACTAGCGGGAGCTACGAGCAGTACTTC
>13|TRBV6-5|-|-|TRBJ1-1
CASRPRTHPEAFF
TGTGCCAGCAGACCTCGTACTCACCCTGAAGCTTTCTTT
>16|TRBV19|once|TRBD1|TRBJ2-5
CASSGHRDRGQETQYF
TGTGCCAGTAGTGGGCACCGGGACAGGGGACAAGAGACCCAGTACTTC
>14|TRBV14|few|TRBD1|TRBJ1-5
CASSQPSGGPPQHF
TGTGCCAGCAGCCAACCTTCAGGGGGCCCGCCCCAGCATTTT
>14|TRBV19|-|-|TRBJ2-2
CASGEGGNTGELFF
TGTGCCAGCGGGGAGGGGGGCAACACCGGGGAGCTGTTTTTT
>13|TRBV14|-|-|TRBJ2-7
CASSQDSDYEQYF
TGTGCCAGCAGCCAAGATTCGGATTACGAGCAGTACTTC
>14|TRBV4-3|-|-|TRBJ2-5
CASSLLGRGETQYF
TGCGCCAGCAGCCTATTAGGACGGGGAGAGACCCAGTACTTC
>13|TRBV5-4|-|-|TRBJ2-3
CASSSTSTDTQYF
TGTGCCAGCAGCTCTACCTCCACAGATACGCAGTATTTT
>14|TRBV4-3|few|-|TRBJ1-1
CASKWDTTNTEAFF
TGCGCCAGCAAATGGGACACAACCAACACTGAAGCTTTCTTT
>15|TRBV7-3|-|TRBD2|TRBJ2-3
CASSVGLAKADTQYF
TGTGCCAGCAGCGTAGGACTAGCAAAGGCAGATACGCAGTATTTT